The next 10 T cell receptor beta chains were all read from a single sample in a study of control samples from healthy donors and cancer patients. Some clones are missing from TCRdb's copy, which holds only in-frame ones; the method was immunoSEQ multiplex PCR. The top ten clones hold 13% to 15% of a sample with over 120,000 clones, around 94% of them seen once. Sequenced sample: PBMCs. The receptors here all came from a man between 60 and 70 years old with colorectal cancer.

Here the CDR3 reads CASSGANEKLFF. The CDR3 DNA is TGTGCCAGCAGCGGGGCGAATGAAAAACTGTTTTTT. The V and J genes are TRBV21-1 and TRBJ1-4; no DNA check was done on the table's D call, TRBD1. TRBV21-1 is a pseudogene segment. The CDR3 sequence is 12 residues long.

The chain recombines TRBV2 with TRBJ1-2; D remains ambiguous. The V gene's germline CDR1 is SNHLY and CDR2 FYNNEI. There are 12 residues in the CDR3. Trimming shortened V by 7 bases and J by 6 bases, and 12 bases separated the two germline ends. The CDR3 nucleotides are TGTGCCAGCACCGGAGAGGGAGATGGCTACACCTTC. It encodes CASTGEGDGYTF.

This clone appeared a few times. The rearrangement uses TRBV3-1 (or the pseudogene TRBV3-2) and TRBJ2-5, with TRBD2 as a possible D gene (6 bases). With 5 bases removed from V and 5 bases from J, the gap between germline ends came to 18 bases. Germline CDR1 and CDR2: LGHDT and YNNKEL (reference sequence). This CDR3 spans 15 amino acids. The CDR3 here is CASSLDYSEGETQYF. The CDR3 region has the DNA TGTGCCAGCAGCTTGGACTACTCAGAAGGGGAGACCCAGTACTTC.

The rearrangement joins TRBV19 to TRBJ2-5; maybe TRBD1 (5 bases). Trimming stripped 6 bases from V and 4 bases from J, with 12 bases between. CDR3 length: 13 residues. Germline V gene data show CDR1 as LNHDA and CDR2 as SQIVND (reference sequence). CDR3 nucleotide sequence: TGTGCCAGTAGCGCCCGACAGACAGAGACCCAGTACTTC. Translating it yields CASSARQTETQYF.

The genes are TRBV6-1 and TRBJ1-1; no clear D gene. The germline gives CDR1 MNHNS, CDR2 SASEGT. The V and J ends lost 1 base and 0 bases respectively, with 9 bases between them. CDR3 length: 15 amino acids. CDR3 residues: CASSEGLLLNTEAFF. CDR3 sequence (DNA): TGTGCCAGCAGTGAAGGGCTGCTTTTGAACACTGAAGCTTTCTTT.

V usage is TRBV29-1 and J usage is TRBJ2-5; D perhaps matches TRBD2 (6 bases). Trimming took 8 bases from V and 1 from J, leaving 14 bases between them. This CDR3 has 13 amino acids. Germline V gene data show CDR1 as SQVTM and CDR2 as ANQGSEA. Here the CDR3 reads CSSSRGFQETQYF. The CDR3 region has the DNA TGCAGCTCCTCCCGGGGGTTCCAAGAGACCCAGTACTTC.

The V call is TRBV10-1, the J call TRBJ2-3; TRBD2 matches 10 bases. The V and J ends lost 4 bases and 1 base, in that order; junction bases with no gene match: 2. Germline loops: CDR1 WNHNN, CDR2 SYGVQD (reference sequence). The CDR3 extends over 15 amino acids. The CDR3 is CASSVGTSGTDTQYF. CDR3 in DNA: TGCGCCAGCAGTGTCGGGACTAGCGGCACAGATACGCAGTATTTT.

The gene calls are TRBV5-1 and TRBJ1-3; 7 nucleotides agree with TRBD1. This CDR3 is 15 amino acids long. Germline V gives CDR1 SGHRS, CDR2 YFSETQ. Trimming at V came to 3 bases and at J to 2 bases, leaving 5 bases not matched to a gene. The CDR3, as DNA: TGCGCCAGCAGCTCGACAACAGGGGCTGGAAACACCATATATTTT. It codes for CASSSTTGAGNTIYF.

The chain recombines TRBV19 with TRBJ2-7; 9 positions match TRBD1. Germline V gene lookup returns CDR1 LNHDA and CDR2 SQIVND (reference sequence). The CDR3 covers 14 residues. V trimming: 9 bases; J trimming: 4 bases; junction bases outside the gene matches: 10. Here the CDR3 reads CASTRTGAGYEQYF. Written as DNA, the CDR3 is TGTGCCAGCACGCGGACAGGGGCCGGGTACGAGCAGTACTTC.

This chain connects TRBV3-1 (or the pseudogene TRBV3-2) to TRBJ2-7; no reliable D call. V dropped 2 bases and J dropped 7 bases, with 18 bases sitting between them. CDR3 length: 15 residues. Germline CDR1 reads LGHDT; CDR2 reads YNNKEL (reference sequence). CDR3 residues: CASSQTAFFYREQYF. The CDR3, as DNA: TGTGCCAGCAGCCAAACAGCTTTTTTTTATAGGGAGCAGTACTTC.